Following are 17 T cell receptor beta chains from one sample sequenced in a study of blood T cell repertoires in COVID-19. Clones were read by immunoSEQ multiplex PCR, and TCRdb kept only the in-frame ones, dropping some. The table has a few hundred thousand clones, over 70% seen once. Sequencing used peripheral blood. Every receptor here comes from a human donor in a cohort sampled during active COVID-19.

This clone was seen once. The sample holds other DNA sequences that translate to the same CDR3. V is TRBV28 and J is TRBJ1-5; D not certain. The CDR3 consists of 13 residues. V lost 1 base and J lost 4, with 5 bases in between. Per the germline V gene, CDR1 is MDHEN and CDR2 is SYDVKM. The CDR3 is CASSLSGNQPQHF. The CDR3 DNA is TGTGCCAGCAGTTTATCGGGAAATCAGCCCCAGCATTTT.

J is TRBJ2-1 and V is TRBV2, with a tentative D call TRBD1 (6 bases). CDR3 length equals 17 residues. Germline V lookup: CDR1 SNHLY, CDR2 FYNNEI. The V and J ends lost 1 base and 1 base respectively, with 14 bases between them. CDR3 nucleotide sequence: TGTGCCAGCAGTGAAGTCGGCAGGGGCCTGTCCTACAATGAGCAGTTCTTC. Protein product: CASSEVGRGLSYNEQFF.

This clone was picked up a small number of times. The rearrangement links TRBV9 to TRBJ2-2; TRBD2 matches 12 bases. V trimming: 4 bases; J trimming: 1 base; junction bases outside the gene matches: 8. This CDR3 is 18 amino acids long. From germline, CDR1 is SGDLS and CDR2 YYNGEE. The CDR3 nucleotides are TGTGCCAGCAGCTTCCGACTAGCGGGGGCCTTGAACACCGGGGAGCTGTTTTTT. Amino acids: CASSFRLAGALNTGELFF.

As DNA, the CDR3 is TGTGCCAGCTCCCTCTCGGAGGGAGGGCACGAGCAGTACTTC. Translation: CASSLSEGGHEQYF. The chain couples TRBV18 to TRBJ2-7; 7 nucleotides match TRBD2. The CDR3 spans 14 residues. CDR1 and CDR2 (germline): KGHSH, LQKENI. With 6 bases clipped from V and 5 bases from J, the junction kept 10 bases outside the gene matches.

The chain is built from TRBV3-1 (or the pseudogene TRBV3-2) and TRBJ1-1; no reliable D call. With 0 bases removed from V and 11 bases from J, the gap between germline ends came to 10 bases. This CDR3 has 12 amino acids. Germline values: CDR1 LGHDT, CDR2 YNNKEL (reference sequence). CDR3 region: CASSQDGGGAFF. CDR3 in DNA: TGTGCCAGCAGCCAAGATGGAGGTGGGGCTTTCTTT.

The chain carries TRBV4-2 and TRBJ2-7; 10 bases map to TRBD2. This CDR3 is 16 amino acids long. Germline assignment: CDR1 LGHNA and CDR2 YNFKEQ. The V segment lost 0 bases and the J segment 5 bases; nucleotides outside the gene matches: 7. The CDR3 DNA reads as TGTGCCAGCAGCCAAGAATGGCAGCGGGGGGGCGACGAGCAGTACTTC. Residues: CASSQEWQRGGDEQYF.

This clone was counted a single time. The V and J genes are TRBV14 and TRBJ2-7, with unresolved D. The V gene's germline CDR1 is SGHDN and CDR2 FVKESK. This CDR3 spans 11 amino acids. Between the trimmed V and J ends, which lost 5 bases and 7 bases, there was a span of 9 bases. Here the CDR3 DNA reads TGTGCCAGCAGCGCCCACAGAGAGCAGTACTTC. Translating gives CASSAHREQYF.

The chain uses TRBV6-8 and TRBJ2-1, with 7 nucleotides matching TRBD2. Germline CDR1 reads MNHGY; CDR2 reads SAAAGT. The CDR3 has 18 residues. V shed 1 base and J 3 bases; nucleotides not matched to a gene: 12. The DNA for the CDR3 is TGTGCCAGCAGTTACTTGGAGGGAGGGCCGGGGTTCTACAATGAGCAGTTCTTC. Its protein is CASSYLEGGPGFYNEQFF.

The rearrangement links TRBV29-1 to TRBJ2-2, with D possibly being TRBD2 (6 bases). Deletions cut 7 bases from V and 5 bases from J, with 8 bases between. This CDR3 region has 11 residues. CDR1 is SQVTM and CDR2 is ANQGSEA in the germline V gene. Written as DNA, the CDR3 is TGCAGCGCTGGGGGGACCGGGGAGCTGTTTTTT. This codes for CSAGGTGELFF.

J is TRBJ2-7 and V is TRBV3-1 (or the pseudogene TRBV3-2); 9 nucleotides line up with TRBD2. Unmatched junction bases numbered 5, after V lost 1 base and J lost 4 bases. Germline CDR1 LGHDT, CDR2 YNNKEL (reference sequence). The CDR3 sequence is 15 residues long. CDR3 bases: TGTGCCAGCAGCCAAGCCGGACTAGCGCTATACGAGCAGTACTTC. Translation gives CASSQAGLALYEQYF.

CDR3 amino acids: CASSERAGGKTGELFF. The CDR3 DNA is TGTGCCAGCAGCGAACGAGCAGGGGGGAAGACCGGGGAGCTGTTTTTT. The V and J genes are TRBV6-4 and TRBJ2-2; D possibly corresponds to TRBD1 (7 bases). The V gene's germline CDR1 is MRHNA and CDR2 SNTAGT. The V end was cut by 6 bases, the J end by 5 bases, with 19 bases between. There are 16 residues in the CDR3.

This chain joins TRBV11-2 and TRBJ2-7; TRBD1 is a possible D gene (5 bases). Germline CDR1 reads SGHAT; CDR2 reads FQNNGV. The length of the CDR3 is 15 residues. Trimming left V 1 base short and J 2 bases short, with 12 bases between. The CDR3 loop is CASSLGGARAYEQYF. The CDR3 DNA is TGTGCCAGCAGCTTAGGGGGCGCCAGGGCCTACGAGCAGTACTTC.

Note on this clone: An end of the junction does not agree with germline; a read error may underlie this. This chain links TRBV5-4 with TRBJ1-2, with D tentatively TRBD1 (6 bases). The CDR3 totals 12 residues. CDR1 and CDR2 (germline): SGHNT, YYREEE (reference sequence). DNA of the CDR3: TGTGCCAGCAGCCTCGGGACACGCCCGGCCAGCTTC. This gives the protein CASSLGTRPASF.

Here the CDR3 DNA reads TGTGCCAGCAGCGCCGCGGGCGCTCACTATGGCTACACCTTC. The encoded protein is CASSAAGAHYGYTF. The rearrangement links TRBV5-4 to TRBJ1-2; D is unclear. V was shortened by 4 bases and J by 3 bases, with 13 bases between the two germline ends. Germline V gene sequence: CDR1 SGHNT, CDR2 YYREEE (reference sequence). CDR3 length equals 14 residues.

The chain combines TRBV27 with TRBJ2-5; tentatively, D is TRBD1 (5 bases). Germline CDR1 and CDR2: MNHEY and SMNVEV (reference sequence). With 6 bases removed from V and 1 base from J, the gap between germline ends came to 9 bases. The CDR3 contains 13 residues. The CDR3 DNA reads TGTGCCAGCAGGGGGCCTAGCCAAGAGACCCAGTACTTC. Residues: CASRGPSQETQYF.

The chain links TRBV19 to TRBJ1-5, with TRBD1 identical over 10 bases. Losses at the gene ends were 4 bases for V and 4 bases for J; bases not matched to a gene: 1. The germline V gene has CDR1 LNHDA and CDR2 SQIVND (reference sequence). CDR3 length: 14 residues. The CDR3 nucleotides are TGTGCCAGTAGTACGGACAGGGGGAATCAGCCCCAGCATTTT. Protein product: CASSTDRGNQPQHF.

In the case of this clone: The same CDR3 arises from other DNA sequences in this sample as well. Here the CDR3 DNA reads TGCGCCAGCAGCTCCGGGGGACATGGCTACACCTTC. It is translated as CASSSGGHGYTF. This chain links TRBV5-1 with TRBJ1-2; D might be TRBD1 (5 bases). The CDR3 totals 12 residues. Trimming took 3 bases from V and 6 from J, leaving 9 bases between them. Germline CDR1 and CDR2: SGHRS and YFSETQ.